Below are 27 T cell receptor beta chains sequenced from a single sample in a study of blood T cells in healthy people across ages. The authors ran a second PCR of about 7 to 12 cycles using a sample-barcoded 5' primer and a J-beta primer mix. Each CDR3 protein gets one entry after TCRdb re-called the 5' RACE reads with MiXCR. Among roughly 800,000 distinct CDR3 sequences listed, 25% were seen once. The sample was also reused in another study, on T cells of mothers and their children.

Sequencing was carried out using blood. These receptors originate from a boy younger than 18 in good health.

This rearrangement joins TRBV6-2 or TRBV6-3 to TRBJ1-5, with 7 bases lining up with TRBD1. The V gene end was trimmed by 2 bases and the J gene end by 4 bases; junction bases not matched to a gene: 5. The germline CDR1 and CDR2 sequences are MNHEY and SVGEGT. This CDR3 comprises 15 residues. This chain's CDR3 is CASSYRDSRNQPQHF. In nucleotides, the CDR3 is TGTGCCAGCAGTTACCGGGACAGTCGAAATCAGCCCCAGCATTTT.

This chain's CDR3 is CASSYPLADHYEQYF. The CDR3 DNA reads as TGTGCCAGCAGTTACCCGCTAGCCGATCACTACGAGCAGTACTTC. This chain links TRBV6-2 or TRBV6-3 with TRBJ2-7; a possible D gene is TRBD2 (5 bases). The CDR3 has 15 amino acids. V lost 2 bases, J lost 3 bases, and 14 bases lay in between. Per the germline V gene, CDR1 is MNHEY and CDR2 is SVGEGT.

This chain connects TRBV3-1 to TRBJ2-5, with a possible D match to TRBD1 (5 bases). Germline V lookup: CDR1 LGHDT, CDR2 YNNKEL (reference sequence). Trimming pared 0 bases from V and 7 bases from J, leaving 9 bases between. This CDR3 region has 13 residues. DNA of the CDR3: TGTGCCAGCAGCCAAGACAACCAGGGGACCCAGTACTTC. It codes for CASSQDNQGTQYF.

The CDR3 loop reads CSVVVDRVIADTQYF. The CDR3 DNA follows: TGCAGCGTTGTTGTGGACAGGGTCATTGCAGATACGCAGTATTTT. This chain uses TRBV29-1 with TRBJ2-3; 8 bases align to TRBD1. Losses at the gene ends were 4 bases for V and 4 bases for J; bases not matched to a gene: 10. This CDR3 spans 15 amino acids. Germline-derived CDR1 and CDR2 are SQVTM and ANQGSEA.

This clonotype was counted a few times. J is TRBJ2-5 and V is TRBV5-1; TRBD2 matches at 9 bases. The tail of the sequence fits TRBJ2-7 better, so the J call may be wrong. The CDR3 spans 17 residues. From germline, CDR1 is SGHRS and CDR2 YFSETQ. CDR3: CASSKVGSGGFAYEQYF. The DNA of the CDR3 is TGCGCCAGCAGCAAGGTGGGCAGCGGGGGGTTCGCCTACGAGCAGTACTTC.

Here the CDR3 reads CSARDRIAGGLLGEQFF. The CDR3 DNA reads TGCAGTGCTAGAGATAGGATAGCGGGTGGCCTCTTGGGTGAGCAGTTCTTC. The gene calls are TRBV20-1 and TRBJ2-1; TRBD2 aligns across 7 bases. V lost 0 bases to trimming and J lost 9 bases; unmatched junction nucleotides: 17. CDR3 length: 17 residues. Germline V gives CDR1 DFQATT, CDR2 SNEGSKA (reference sequence).

This chain joins TRBV7-2 and TRBJ2-7; D call uncertain. This CDR3 is built from 15 residues. Germline CDR1 SGHTA, CDR2 FQGNSA. Trimming pared 3 bases from V and 2 bases from J, leaving 14 bases between. CDR3 amino acids: CASSLGGSGAYEQYF. The DNA for the CDR3 is TGTGCCAGCAGCTTGGGTGGGTCAGGAGCCTACGAGCAGTACTTC.

V gene TRBV20-1 combines with J gene TRBJ2-3, with D perhaps matching TRBD2 (6 bases). Per germline, CDR1 DFQATT and CDR2 SNEGSKA (reference sequence). CDR3 size: 15 residues. V lost 3 bases, J lost 0 bases, and 13 bases lay in between. CDR3 residues: CSARPGGASTDTQYF. CDR3 nucleotides: TGCAGTGCTAGGCCCGGCGGGGCCAGCACAGATACGCAGTATTTT.

The CDR3 sequence: CASSVVGTGVHEQYF. The CDR3 region has the DNA TGCGCCAGCAGCGTCGTAGGGACAGGGGTTCACGAGCAGTACTTC. V gene TRBV4-3 combines with J gene TRBJ2-7, with TRBD1 matching over 10 bases. The CDR3 length is 15 residues. J lost 5 bases, V lost 5 bases, and 9 bases had no gene match. The V gene's germline CDR1 is LGHNA and CDR2 YSLEER.

There are a few counts of this clonotype. The chain carries TRBV6-6 and TRBJ2-7, with a tentative D call TRBD1 (6 bases). Germline V gene sequence: CDR1 MNHNY, CDR2 SVGAGI (reference sequence). The CDR3 totals 12 residues. V lost 9 bases to trimming and J lost 1 base, with 10 bases between them. CDR3 residues: CASKQGSYEQYF. DNA of the CDR3: TGTGCCAGTAAACAGGGATCCTACGAGCAGTACTTC.

This chain connects TRBV20-1 to TRBJ2-3; TRBD2 matches at 7 bases. The CDR3 has 16 amino acids. J gave up 0 bases and V 3 bases, and 9 bases lay outside the gene matches. Germline V CDR1 and CDR2: DFQATT, SNEGSKA (reference sequence). CDR3 sequence reads: CSASTGREASTDTQYF. CDR3 coding DNA: TGCAGTGCTAGTACCGGTCGGGAGGCTAGCACAGATACGCAGTATTTT.

The CDR3 reads CASSIAVLGTEAFF. The CDR3 DNA reads TGTGCCAGTAGTATCGCGGTATTGGGGACTGAAGCTTTCTTT. This chain connects TRBV19 to TRBJ1-1, with D hard to call. Germline V lookup: CDR1 LNHDA, CDR2 SQIVND (reference sequence). The ends were cut back, 3 bases at V and 5 bases at J, with 13 bases in the middle. The CDR3 totals 14 residues.

This chain joins TRBV12-3 or TRBV12-4 and TRBJ2-5; D is unresolved. V lost 4 bases and J 4 bases, leaving 7 bases between the germline ends. The CDR3 consists of 12 residues. The CDR3 DNA reads as TGTGCCAGCAGTTCCGAGCCAGAGACCCAGTACTTC. This codes for CASSSEPETQYF.

This chain uses TRBV4-1 with TRBJ2-1, with a weak D call TRBD2 (5 bases). V lost 4 bases to trimming and J lost 4 bases, with 17 bases between them. Germline V gene sequence: CDR1 MGHRA, CDR2 YSYEKL. This CDR3 contains 16 residues. CDR3 region: CASSPVLLDAYNEQFF. Here the CDR3 DNA reads TGCGCCAGCAGCCCGGTTCTACTAGACGCTTACAATGAGCAGTTCTTC.

A few counts support this clonotype. This chain connects TRBV5-1 to TRBJ1-2; no firm D call. V lost 3 bases, J lost 2 bases, and 8 bases lay in between. The germline V gene has CDR1 SGHRS and CDR2 YFSETQ. This CDR3 comprises 13 residues. CDR3 sequence: CASSWAENYGYTF. CDR3 DNA sequence: TGCGCCAGCAGCTGGGCAGAGAACTATGGCTACACCTTC.

This chain's CDR3 is CASTRKGEQFF. The CDR3 DNA reads TGTGCCAGCACGAGAAAGGGTGAGCAGTTCTTC. This chain links TRBV25-1 with TRBJ2-1; D call uncertain. This CDR3 contains 11 residues. Trimming pared 7 bases from V and 9 bases from J, leaving 10 bases between. The V gene's germline CDR1 is MGHDK and CDR2 SYGVNS.

This clonotype has more than one count but fewer than ten. The V and J genes are TRBV28 and TRBJ2-5; D uncertain. Germline-derived CDR1 and CDR2 are MDHEN and SYDVKM. This CDR3 has 15 amino acids. V was cut by 5 bases and J by 5 bases, with 18 bases left in between. The CDR3 coding sequence is TGTGCCAGCAGTCTCCTGGCCGAGGATATGGAGACCCAGTACTTC. Translation gives CASSLLAEDMETQYF.

This clonotype appeared many times. J is TRBJ2-3 and V is TRBV7-3, with D uncertain. Germline V CDR1 and CDR2: SGHTA, FQGTGA. V was shortened by 2 bases and J by 2 bases, with 11 bases between the two germline ends. The CDR3 is 15 amino acids. In nucleotides, the CDR3 is TGTGCCAGCAGCTTAGACCAGCGACCCACAGATACGCAGTATTTT. Translating it yields CASSLDQRPTDTQYF.

This clonotype turned up a few times. This sequence joins TRBV3-1 and TRBJ2-5, with D unclear. The J call may be incorrect, as the DNA end agrees better with TRBJ2-7. The CDR3 consists of 11 residues. Germline V gives CDR1 LGHDT, CDR2 YNNKEL (reference sequence). The CDR3 sequence is CASSDDYEQYF. As DNA, the CDR3 is TGTGCCAGCAGCGATGACTACGAGCAGTACTTC.

CDR3: CASSWRVGEQETQYF. Written as DNA, the CDR3 is TGCGCCAGCAGCTGGAGGGTCGGCGAACAAGAGACCCAGTACTTC. The rearrangement uses TRBV5-1 and TRBJ2-5, with D tentatively TRBD2 (6 bases). The germline V and J ends were trimmed by 3 bases and 2 bases, with 14 bases remaining between them. Germline CDR1 SGHRS, CDR2 YFSETQ. The CDR3 is 15 residues long. Together with reference TRBV5-1 and TRBJ2-5, the CDR3 gives the full variable domain: KAGVTQTPRYLIKTRGQQVTLSCSPISGHRSVSWYQQTPGQGLQFLFEYFSETQRNKGNFPGRFSGRQFSNSRSEMNVSTLELGDSALYLCASSWRVGEQETQYFGPGTRLLVL.

The CDR3 sequence: CASSQGVSSYNEQFF. The CDR3 coding sequence is TGTGCCAGCAGCCAAGGCGTCAGCTCCTACAATGAGCAGTTCTTC. J is TRBJ2-1 and V is TRBV14; D ambiguous. The germline V gene has CDR1 SGHDN and CDR2 FVKESK. V dropped 1 base and J dropped 0 bases, with 7 bases sitting between them. This CDR3 region has 15 residues. Combining the CDR3 with reference TRBV14 and TRBJ2-1 gives the whole variable domain EAGVTQFPSHSVIEKGQTVTLRCDPISGHDNLYWYRRVMGKEIKFLLHFVKESKQDESGMPNNRFLAERTGGTYSTLKVQPAELEDSGVYFCASSQGVSSYNEQFFGPGTRLTVL.

The chain couples TRBV28 to TRBJ2-1; TRBD2 matches at 8 bases. Germline CDR1 MDHEN, CDR2 SYDVKM. J was trimmed by 4 bases and V by 6 bases; bases with no gene match: 8. The CDR3 is 15 amino acids. CDR3 sequence: CASSLGTRAYNEQFF. The DNA of the CDR3 is TGTGCCAGCAGCCTGGGGACTAGGGCATACAATGAGCAGTTCTTC.

The V and J genes are TRBV5-1 and TRBJ2-3, with TRBD2 matching 10 bases. V was pared by 7 bases and J by 4 bases, with 9 bases of the junction left unmatched. The CDR3 extends over 15 amino acids. Germline loops: CDR1 SGHRS, CDR2 YFSETQ. Written as DNA, the CDR3 is TGCGCCAGCGGGAGCAGCGGGAGGGCCCCAGATACGCAGTATTTT. Translated, it gives CASGSSGRAPDTQYF.

The rearrangement joins TRBV20-1 to TRBJ2-3; D call uncertain. CDR3 size: 12 residues. Germline V gene data show CDR1 as DFQATT and CDR2 as SNEGSKA (reference sequence). V gave up 0 bases and J gave up 3 bases, with 4 bases separating them. In DNA form, the CDR3 reads TGCAGTGCTAGAGATAAAACAGATACGCAGTATTTT. Protein sequence: CSARDKTDTQYF.

This chain uses TRBV29-1 with TRBJ1-2, with 7 positions matching TRBD1. Trimming cost V 6 bases and J 7 bases; bases outside gene matches: 11. The CDR3 loop spans 13 amino acids. Germline V gives CDR1 SQVTM, CDR2 ANQGSEA. CDR3 in amino acids: CSVETGARVGYTF. Here the CDR3 DNA reads TGCAGCGTCGAAACAGGGGCGCGAGTTGGCTACACCTTC. The whole variable domain, filled in from reference TRBV29-1 and TRBJ1-2, reads SAVISQKPSRDICQRGTSLTIQCQVDSQVTMMFWYRQQPGQSLTLIATANQGSEATYESGFVIDKFPISRPNLTFSTLTVSNMSPEDSSIYLCSVETGARVGYTFGSGTRLTVV.

As to this clonotype: The junction and the germline gene differ at one end; a read error may be behind it. This chain links TRBV4-3 with TRBJ1-4, with TRBD1 as a possible D gene (5 bases). This CDR3 region has 15 residues. Germline CDR1 is LGHNA and CDR2 is YSLEER. The CDR3 here is CASSQAGPANDKLFF. Written as DNA, the CDR3 is TGCGCCAGCAGCCAAGCGGGGCCGGCTAATGATAAACTGTTTTTT.

This clonotype was counted between two and nine times. The chain uses TRBV29-1 and TRBJ2-3; no clear D gene. Trimming took 2 bases from V and 2 from J, leaving 5 bases between them. There are 12 residues in the CDR3. In germline, CDR1 is SQVTM, CDR2 ANQGSEA. The CDR3 region is CSVEQFTDTQYF. In nucleotides, the CDR3 is TGCAGCGTTGAACAGTTCACAGATACGCAGTATTTT.